This entry concerns a single TCR beta chain. Its antigen is not identified. Within the sample, other DNA sequences also encode this same CDR3. The data were taken from a study of Ad26.COV2.S vaccination and SARS-CoV-2 variants. At the level of the study: Within the COV1001 Ad26.COV2.S trial arm, the donor was enrolled. Study-level points and caveats: Relative to placebo recipients, vaccine recipients exhibited elevated spike-specific TCR breadth. In vaccinated individuals, spike-specific CD8+ and CD4+ T cell responses reportedly displayed substantial breadth.

Treatment: some 20 received Ad26.COV2.S at low or high dose, single or two shots; 5 received placebo; per-sample allocation not given. After the first vaccine or placebo injection, samples were drawn on day 63. Its platform was an Ad26 vector, and its expressed antigen was Wuhan-strain SARS-CoV-2 spike. The germline V gene has CDR1 LGHNA and CDR2 YNFKEQ. This CDR3 region has 14 residues. V shed 0 bases and J shed 3 bases, with 6 bases lying between them. Here immunoSEQ multiplex PCR was the method, and the copy in TCRdb shows in-frame clones only, minus some. The repertoire consists of some 340,000 clones, with around 83% occurring once and the leading ten covering around 1.9%.

This chain joins TRBV4-2 and TRBJ2-1; D gene unclear. Sequenced here: peripheral blood, sampled in a trial of Ad26.COV2.S vaccine versus placebo. The TCR originated in a person aged 18-65 years who received the Ad26.COV2.S COVID-19 vaccine or a placebo. The DNA of the CDR3 is TGTGCCAGCAGCCAAGAGGGCAGCTACAATGAGCAGTTCTTC. Its protein product is CASSQEGSYNEQFF.